What follows are 29 T cell receptor beta chains derived from one specimen sequenced in a study of a mutant IDH1 vaccine in newly diagnosed glioma. Specified time point: week 23, last vaccination. What each vaccine dose contained was 300 ug of mutant IDH1 20-mer peptide, accompanied by topical imiquimod. The antigens for these receptors are not known. TCRdb's table, derived via immunoSEQ multiplex PCR, lists solely in-frame clones and lacks some. The data show around 76,000 clones, more than 80% seen once. The sample in question was PBMCs, obtained from a glioma patient whose treatment included an IDH1 peptide vaccine. These receptor sequences come from a woman aged 50 to 60 with glioma.

The J gene is TRBJ2-7, the V gene TRBV9; 7 bases match TRBD2. With 0 bases clipped from V and 1 base from J, the junction kept 7 bases outside the gene matches. The CDR3 is made up of 16 amino acids. The germline gives CDR1 SGDLS, CDR2 YYNGEE. The CDR3 protein is CASSVGAGVGSYEQYF. The CDR3 DNA sequence: TGTGCCAGCAGCGTAGGGGCGGGAGTCGGGTCCTACGAGCAGTACTTC. Full variable domain (rest looked up from reference TRBV9 and TRBJ2-7): DSGVTQTPKHLITATGQRVTLRCSPRSGDLSVYWYQQSLDQGLQFLIQYYNGEERAKGNILERFSAQQFPDLHSELNLSSLELGDSALYFCASSVGAGVGSYEQYFGPGTRLTVT.

J is TRBJ2-1 and V is TRBV9; 8 nucleotides align to TRBD1. CDR1 and CDR2 from the germline V gene are SGDLS and YYNGEE. This CDR3 comprises 16 residues. V shed 0 bases, J shed 3 bases, and the junction held 5 bases outside the gene matches. The CDR3 DNA is TGTGCCAGCAGCGTAGTCCCAGGGGGCAACTACAATGAGCAGTTCTTC. The encoded protein is CASSVVPGGNYNEQFF. The variable domain in full, with the rest retrieved from reference TRBV9 and TRBJ2-1, is DSGVTQTPKHLITATGQRVTLRCSPRSGDLSVYWYQQSLDQGLQFLIQYYNGEERAKGNILERFSAQQFPDLHSELNLSSLELGDSALYFCASSVVPGGNYNEQFFGPGTRLTVL.

The rearrangement joins TRBV9 to TRBJ2-1; 8 nucleotides line up with TRBD1. The J segment lost 12 bases and the V segment lost 0 bases, leaving 2 bases of the junction unmatched. The V gene's germline CDR1 is SGDLS and CDR2 YYNGEE. CDR3 size: 12 residues. CDR3 DNA: TGTGCCAGCAGCGTAGGAGGGACAGGGCAGTTCTTC. It codes for CASSVGGTGQFF.

This rearrangement joins TRBV19 to TRBJ2-1; D unclear. V shed 3 bases and J shed 6 bases, with 9 bases lying between them. The CDR3 spans 13 residues. In germline, CDR1 is LNHDA, CDR2 SQIVND (reference sequence). CDR3 in amino acids: CASSIQRSNEQFF. CDR3 nucleotides: TGTGCCAGTAGTATTCAGAGGAGCAATGAGCAGTTCTTC.

The chain employs TRBV28 and TRBJ1-5, with 7 bases identical to TRBD1. The length of the CDR3 is 16 residues. The V gene's germline CDR1 is MDHEN and CDR2 SYDVKM. The V and J ends lost 11 bases and 7 bases, in that order; junction bases with no gene match: 20. The CDR3 DNA reads as TGTGCCGCGTCTAAAGGGGGCGCGAATCAAGGACAGCCCCAGCATTTT. Protein sequence: CAASKGGANQGQPQHF. Combining the CDR3 with reference TRBV28 and TRBJ1-5 gives the whole variable domain DVKVTQSSRYLVKRTGEKVFLECVQDMDHENMFWYRQDPGLGLRLIYFSYDVKMKEKGDIPEGYSVSREKKERFSLILESASTNQTSMYLCAASKGGANQGQPQHFGDGTRLSIL.

A single count supports this clone. The chain recombines TRBV29-1 with TRBJ2-5; D unresolved. Trimming stripped 4 bases from V and 2 bases from J, with 8 bases between. The V gene's germline CDR1 is SQVTM and CDR2 ANQGSEA. The CDR3 spans 12 residues. CDR3 in amino acids: CSVVRRQETQYF. CDR3 coding DNA: TGCAGCGTTGTCCGCCGGCAAGAGACCCAGTACTTC.

The genes are TRBV10-2 and TRBJ2-2, with TRBD1 identical over 7 bases. Germline V lookup: CDR1 WSHSY, CDR2 SAAADI. The CDR3 totals 13 residues. V lost 6 bases to trimming and J lost 7 bases; unmatched junction nucleotides: 5. Here the CDR3 DNA reads TGCGCCAGCAGGGAACAGGGGAACGGGGAGCTGTTTTTT. Residues: CASREQGNGELFF.

This chain uses TRBV7-8 with TRBJ2-2; TRBD1 matches 9 bases. CDR1 is SGHVS and CDR2 is FQNEAQ in the germline V gene. CDR3 length: 16 residues. Trimming cost V 4 bases and J 3 bases; bases outside gene matches: 6. This chain's CDR3 is CASSYGGQGHTGELFF. The CDR3 nucleotides read TGTGCCAGCAGCTACGGGGGACAGGGTCACACCGGGGAGCTGTTTTTT.

The V call is TRBV5-4, the J call TRBJ1-1; D not certain. V was shortened by 4 bases and J by 0 bases, with 7 bases between the two germline ends. The CDR3 length is 13 residues. Germline V gene lookup returns CDR1 SGHNT and CDR2 YYREEE (reference sequence). CDR3 in amino acids: CASSLGVNTEAFF. The CDR3 nucleotides read TGTGCCAGCAGCCTAGGAGTGAACACTGAAGCTTTCTTT. The variable domain in full, completed from reference TRBV5-4 and TRBJ1-1, reads ETGVTQSPTHLIKTRGQQVTLRCSSQSGHNTVSWYQQALGQGPQFIFQYYREEENGRGNFPPRFSGLQFPNYSSELNVNALELDDSALYLCASSLGVNTEAFFGQGTRLTVV.

The V call is TRBV7-5, the J call TRBJ2-3; TRBD2 reflects the table's D call only, with no check against the DNA. TRBV7-5 is a documented pseudogene. The CDR3 is 17 amino acids. This CDR3 reads CARSLGRDYLSTDTQYF. The CDR3 DNA is TGTGCCAGAAGCCTGGGGCGGGACTACCTAAGCACAGATACGCAGTATTTT.

The gene calls are TRBV28 and TRBJ2-1, with 11 bases identical to TRBD1. The V gene's germline CDR1 is MDHEN and CDR2 SYDVKM. The CDR3 extends over 16 amino acids. V dropped 3 bases and J dropped 3; count of bases not matched to a gene: 4. The CDR3: CASSFRDRGNYNEQFF. The CDR3 nucleotides are TGTGCCAGCAGTTTCCGGGACAGGGGGAACTACAATGAGCAGTTCTTC.

The gene calls are TRBV10-3 and TRBJ2-2, with D perhaps TRBD1 (6 bases). This CDR3 is built from 16 residues. V lost 3 bases, J lost 5 bases, and 16 bases lay in between. CDR1 ENHRY and CDR2 SYGVKD come from the germline V gene. This CDR3 reads CAISDWGRVRTGELFF. In nucleotides, the CDR3 is TGTGCCATCAGTGATTGGGGGCGAGTTAGGACCGGGGAGCTGTTTTTT.

V is TRBV10-1 and J is TRBJ2-2; no firm D call. With 0 bases removed from V and 6 bases from J, the gap between germline ends came to 8 bases. There are 14 residues in the CDR3. Germline CDR1 is WNHNN and CDR2 is SYGVQD (reference sequence). CDR3 amino acids: CASSESPLAGELFF. The CDR3 DNA sequence: TGCGCCAGCAGTGAGTCCCCCCTGGCCGGGGAGCTGTTTTTT.

Details on this clone: Sequence at one end of the junction differs from germline and may be a read error. This rearrangement joins TRBV28 to TRBJ1-5; D gene uncertain. The germline CDR1 and CDR2 sequences are MDHEN and SYDVKM. This CDR3 has 14 residues. This chain's CDR3 is CASSFGPPNQPQHF. CDR3 DNA sequence: TGTGCCAGCAGTTTTGGCCCCCCCAATCAGCCCCAACATTTT.

The chain has TRBV15 and TRBJ2-7; perhaps TRBD1 as D (5 bases). The germline V and J ends were trimmed by 0 bases and 0 bases, with 6 bases remaining between them. This CDR3 has 14 amino acids. Germline loops: CDR1 LNHNV, CDR2 YYDKDF (reference sequence). The CDR3 here is CATSRDRVSYEQYF. In DNA form, the CDR3 reads TGTGCCACCAGCAGAGACAGGGTCTCCTACGAGCAGTACTTC.

This chain uses TRBV28 with TRBJ1-2, with unresolved D. Trimming pared 3 bases from V and 3 bases from J, leaving 5 bases between. CDR1 is MDHEN and CDR2 is SYDVKM in the germline V gene. The CDR3 length is 12 residues. The CDR3: CASSLWDYGYTF. Written as DNA, the CDR3 is TGTGCCAGCAGTTTGTGGGACTATGGCTACACCTTC.

This chain connects TRBV19 to TRBJ2-5, with 8 bases identical to TRBD1. Germline values: CDR1 LNHDA, CDR2 SQIVND (reference sequence). The V gene end was trimmed by 3 bases and the J gene end by 2 bases; junction bases not matched to a gene: 8. The CDR3 length is 16 residues. The CDR3 DNA reads as TGTGCCAGTAGTATCGGAGGACAGGGCTCTCAAGAGACCCAGTACTTC. It yields the protein CASSIGGQGSQETQYF.

This chain joins TRBV6-5 and TRBJ2-5; D gene ambiguous. CDR1 is MNHEY, CDR2 SVGAGI, per germline. The V end lost 4 bases, the J end lost 5 bases, and 5 bases lay between the germline ends. The CDR3 sequence is 11 residues long. As DNA, the CDR3 is TGTGCCAGCAGTTTAGGGGAGACCCAGTACTTC. Translated: CASSLGETQYF.

This chain joins TRBV19 and TRBJ2-3; TRBD1 matches at 7 bases. Unmatched junction bases numbered 6, after V lost 5 bases and J lost 7 bases. CDR1 and CDR2 from the germline V gene are LNHDA and SQIVND (reference sequence). The CDR3 runs to 13 residues. The CDR3 nucleotides are TGTGCCAGTAGTCCGTCAGGGGGATATACGCAGTATTTT. This sequence encodes CASSPSGGYTQYF.

The gene calls are TRBV5-6 and TRBJ1-2, with 12 bases matching TRBD1. Germline V CDR1 and CDR2: SGHDT, YYEEEE. Unmatched junction bases numbered 5, after V lost 5 bases and J lost 6 bases. The CDR3 sequence is 14 residues long. The CDR3 DNA follows: TGTGCCAGCAGTTTAGGGACAGGGGGCAATGGCTACACCTTC. It encodes CASSLGTGGNGYTF.

The genes are TRBV10-2 and TRBJ1-1; TRBD1 might be the D (6 bases). V lost 5 bases and J 0 bases, leaving 13 bases between the germline ends. Looked up from germline, CDR1 is WSHSY and CDR2 is SAAADI. This CDR3 region has 15 residues. CDR3 nucleotide sequence: TGCGCCAGCAGTAAGGGGGGCTTATTGAACACTGAAGCTTTCTTT. Amino acid sequence: CASSKGGLLNTEAFF.

This clone occurred a few times. The chain carries TRBV11-1 and TRBJ2-6, with D tentatively TRBD2 (5 bases). The CDR3 loop spans 15 amino acids. In germline, CDR1 is SGHAT, CDR2 FQDESV (reference sequence). V was clipped by 5 bases and J by 0 bases, with 8 bases between them. The CDR3 bases are TGTGCCAGCAGCCGTGGGAGCTCTGGGGCCAACGTCCTGACTTTC. Residues: CASSRGSSGANVLTF.

This clone occurred once. V usage is TRBV12-5 and J usage is TRBJ2-3; 7 bases map to TRBD1. The CDR3 sequence is 18 residues long. V was clipped by 0 bases and J by 1 base; unmatched bases: 10. The germline V gene has CDR1 LGHNT and CDR2 FRNRAP. CDR3 loop: CASGLVRDLGTGTDTQYF. The CDR3, as DNA: TGTGCTAGTGGTTTGGTAAGGGACCTGGGGACAGGCACAGATACGCAGTATTTT.

The sample holds one count of this clone. The chain has TRBV11-2 and TRBJ2-5; D not certain. From germline, CDR1 is SGHAT and CDR2 FQNNGV. V gave up 1 base and J gave up 5 bases, with 8 bases separating them. The CDR3 sequence is 13 residues long. This chain's CDR3 is CASSLGVGETQYF. CDR3 nucleotides: TGTGCCAGCAGCTTAGGGGTTGGGGAGACCCAGTACTTC.

The rearrangement joins TRBV6-5 to TRBJ2-2; D is uncertain. Deletions cut 6 bases from V and 1 base from J, with 9 bases between. CDR1 is MNHEY, CDR2 SVGAGI, per germline. CDR3 size: 14 residues. CDR3 region: CASRHRQNTGELFF. The CDR3 bases are TGTGCCAGCAGGCACCGTCAGAACACCGGGGAGCTGTTTTTT.

This chain joins TRBV6-5 and TRBJ1-2, with 9 bases aligning to TRBD1. V gave up 3 bases and J gave up 5 bases; unmatched junction bases: 4. The CDR3 is made up of 14 amino acids. Germline V gene data show CDR1 as MNHEY and CDR2 as SVGAGI. The CDR3 sequence is CASSYGTGMYGYTF. The DNA of the CDR3 is TGTGCCAGCAGTTATGGGACAGGGATGTATGGCTACACCTTC.

This clone was detected once. The chain has TRBV15 and TRBJ1-4; D is unresolved. Germline-derived CDR1 and CDR2 are LNHNV and YYDKDF (reference sequence). V lost 0 bases and J lost 0, with 5 bases in between. The CDR3 has 15 amino acids. DNA for the CDR3: TGTGCCACCAGCAGAGATAGGGCAACTAATGAAAAACTGTTTTTT. Its translation: CATSRDRATNEKLFF.

This clone was counted only a few times. The CDR3 DNA sequence: TGTGCCAGCAGCCAAACCAGGGGCCAATTTGAAGCTTTCTTT. Encoded protein: CASSQTRGQFEAFF. This sequence joins TRBV11-2 and TRBJ1-1; D possibly corresponds to TRBD1 (6 bases). Deletions cut 5 bases from V and 7 bases from J, with 17 bases between. Germline V gives CDR1 SGHAT, CDR2 FQNNGV. CDR3 length equals 14 residues.

The J gene is TRBJ2-7, the V gene TRBV11-3; D assignment may be TRBD1 or TRBD2 (5 bases each). CDR3 length: 14 residues. Germline V gene data show CDR1 as SGHNT and CDR2 as YENEEA. The V end was cut by 5 bases, the J end by 0 bases, with 11 bases between. The CDR3 spells CASSPGRGSYEQYF. The CDR3 nucleotides are TGTGCCAGCAGCCCGGGACGGGGCTCCTACGAGCAGTACTTC.